This TCR beta chain was sequenced for a study of OX40 agonist ivuxolimab in advanced cancers. CDR3 length: 14 residues. V gave up 2 bases and J gave up 5 bases, with 15 bases separating them. The V gene's germline CDR1 is SQVTM and CDR2 ANQGSEA. Profiling relied on immunoSEQ multiplex PCR, and the TCRdb table lists in-frame clones only, not all of them. The table includes approximately 60,000 clones, roughly 84% detected once. This clone was seen more than once but under ten times. The sequence came from an adult with an advanced solid tumor such as melanoma, head and neck, liver or kidney cancer. This material consisted of CD4+ or CD8+ T cells sorted from blood, taken in a trial of the OX40 agonist ivuxolimab. V is TRBV29-1 and J is TRBJ1-1; no firm D call. The DNA for the CDR3 is TGCAGCGTTGAAATGAACGCCCTTGGGACTGAAGCTTTCTTT. Protein product: CSVEMNALGTEAFF. Full variable domain (rest looked up from reference TRBV29-1 and TRBJ1-1): SAVISQKPSRDICQRGTSLTIQCQVDSQVTMMFWYRQQPGQSLTLIATANQGSEATYESGFVIDKFPISRPNLTFSTLTVSNMSPEDSSIYLCSVEMNALGTEAFFGQGTRLTVV.